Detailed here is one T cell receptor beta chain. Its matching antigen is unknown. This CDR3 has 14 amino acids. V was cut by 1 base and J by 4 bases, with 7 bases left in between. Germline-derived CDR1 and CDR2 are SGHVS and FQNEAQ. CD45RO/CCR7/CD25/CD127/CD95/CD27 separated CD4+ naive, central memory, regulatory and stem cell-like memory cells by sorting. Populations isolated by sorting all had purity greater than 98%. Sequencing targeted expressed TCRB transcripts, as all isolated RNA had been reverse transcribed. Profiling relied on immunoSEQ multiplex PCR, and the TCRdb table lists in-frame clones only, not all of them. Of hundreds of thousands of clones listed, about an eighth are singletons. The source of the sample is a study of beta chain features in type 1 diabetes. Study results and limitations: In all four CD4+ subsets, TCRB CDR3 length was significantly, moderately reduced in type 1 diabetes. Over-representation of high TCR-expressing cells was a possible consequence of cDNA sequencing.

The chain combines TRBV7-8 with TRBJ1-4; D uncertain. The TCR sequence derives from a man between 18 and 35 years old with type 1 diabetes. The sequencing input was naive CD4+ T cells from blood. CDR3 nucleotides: TGTGCCAGCAGCTTAGGGCAGGTTAATGAAAAACTGTTTTTT. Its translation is CASSLGQVNEKLFF.